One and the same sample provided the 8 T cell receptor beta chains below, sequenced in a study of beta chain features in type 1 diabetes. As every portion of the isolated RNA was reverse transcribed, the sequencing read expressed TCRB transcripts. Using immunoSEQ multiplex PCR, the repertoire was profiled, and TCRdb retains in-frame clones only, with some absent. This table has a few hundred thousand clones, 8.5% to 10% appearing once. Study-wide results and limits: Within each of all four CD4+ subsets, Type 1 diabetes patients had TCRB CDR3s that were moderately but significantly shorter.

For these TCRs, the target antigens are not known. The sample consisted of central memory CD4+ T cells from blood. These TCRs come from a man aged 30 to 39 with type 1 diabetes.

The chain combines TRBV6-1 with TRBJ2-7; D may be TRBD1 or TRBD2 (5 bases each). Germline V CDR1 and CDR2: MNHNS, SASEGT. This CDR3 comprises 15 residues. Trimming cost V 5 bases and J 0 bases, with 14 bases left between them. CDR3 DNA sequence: TGTGCCAGCAGTCAACCAGGGACGAGCTCCTACGAGCAGTACTTC. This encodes CASSQPGTSSYEQYF.

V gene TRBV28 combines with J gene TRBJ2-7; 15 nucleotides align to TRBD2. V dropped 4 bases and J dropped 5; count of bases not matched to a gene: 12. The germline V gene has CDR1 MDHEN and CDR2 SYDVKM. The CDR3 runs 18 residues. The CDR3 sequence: CASSSPRTSGRASHEQYF. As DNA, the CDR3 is TGTGCCAGCAGTTCTCCTCGGACTAGCGGGAGGGCCAGCCACGAGCAGTACTTC.

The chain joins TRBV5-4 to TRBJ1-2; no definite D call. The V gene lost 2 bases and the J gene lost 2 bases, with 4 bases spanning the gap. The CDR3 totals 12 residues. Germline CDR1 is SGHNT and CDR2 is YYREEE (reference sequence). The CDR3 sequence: CASSFENYGYTF. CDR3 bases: TGTGCCAGCAGCTTTGAAAACTATGGCTACACCTTC. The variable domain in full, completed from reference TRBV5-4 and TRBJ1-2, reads ETGVTQSPTHLIKTRGQQVTLRCSSQSGHNTVSWYQQALGQGPQFIFQYYREEENGRGNFPPRFSGLQFPNYSSELNVNALELDDSALYLCASSFENYGYTFGSGTRLTVV.

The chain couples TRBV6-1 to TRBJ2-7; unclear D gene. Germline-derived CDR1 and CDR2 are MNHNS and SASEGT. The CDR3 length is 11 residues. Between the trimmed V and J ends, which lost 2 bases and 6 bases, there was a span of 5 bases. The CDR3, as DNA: TGTGCCAGCAGTGAAAGGAGCGAGCAGTACTTC. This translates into CASSERSEQYF.

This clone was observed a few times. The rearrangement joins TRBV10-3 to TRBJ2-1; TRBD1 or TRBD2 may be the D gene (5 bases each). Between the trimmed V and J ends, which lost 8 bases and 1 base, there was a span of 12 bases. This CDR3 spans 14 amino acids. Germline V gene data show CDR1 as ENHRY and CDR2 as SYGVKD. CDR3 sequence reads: CAIGGEVSYNEQFF. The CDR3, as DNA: TGTGCCATCGGGGGTGAGGTATCCTACAATGAGCAGTTCTTC.

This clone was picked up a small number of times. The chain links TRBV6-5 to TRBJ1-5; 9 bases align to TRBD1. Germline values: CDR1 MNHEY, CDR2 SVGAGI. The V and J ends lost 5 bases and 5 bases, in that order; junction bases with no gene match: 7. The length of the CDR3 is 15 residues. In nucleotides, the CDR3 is TGTGCCAGCAGTAAGGACAGGGGTTCCGATCAGCCCCAGCATTTT. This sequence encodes CASSKDRGSDQPQHF.

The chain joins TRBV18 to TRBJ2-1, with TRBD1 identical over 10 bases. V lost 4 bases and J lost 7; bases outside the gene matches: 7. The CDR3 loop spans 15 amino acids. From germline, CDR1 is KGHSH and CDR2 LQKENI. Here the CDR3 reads CASSRTRTGGNEQFF. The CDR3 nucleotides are TGTGCCAGCTCACGAACTCGGACAGGGGGGAATGAGCAGTTCTTC.

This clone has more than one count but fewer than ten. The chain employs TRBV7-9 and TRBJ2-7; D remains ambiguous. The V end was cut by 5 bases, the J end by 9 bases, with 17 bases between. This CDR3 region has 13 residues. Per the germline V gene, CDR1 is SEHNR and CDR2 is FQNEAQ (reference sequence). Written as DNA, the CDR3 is TGTGCCAGCAGCACCCCAAGAGGCCCACGGCAGTACTTC. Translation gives CASSTPRGPRQYF. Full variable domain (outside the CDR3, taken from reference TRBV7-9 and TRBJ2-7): DTGVSQNPRHKITKRGQNVTFRCDPISEHNRLYWYRQTLGQGPEFLTYFQNEAQLEKSRLLSDRFSAERPKGSFSTLEIQRTEQGDSAMYLCASSTPRGPRQYFGPGTRLTVT.